The 10 T cell receptor beta chains listed next were all sequenced from one sample in a study of metastatic and nonmetastatic thyroid tumors. TCRdb re-clonotyped the PCR reads via MiXCR. The sample lists 50,000 to 65,000 clones, roughly 18% occurring once. Thyroid surgery was preceded by no treatment in any patient. Material: blood. These receptors were obtained from a female donor with papillary thyroid cancer or a benign thyroid nodule (not recorded which). Some clones in this sample may be carry-over from other donors' samples.

This clone was seen ten or more times. The chain couples TRBV19 to TRBJ1-2; 7 bases align to TRBD1. The ends lost 5 bases at V and 4 bases at J; junction bases unmatched: 10. The CDR3 covers 15 residues. Germline V gene data show CDR1 as LNHDA and CDR2 as SQIVND (reference sequence). The CDR3 nucleotides read TGTGCCAGTAGTTCCGGGGCAGGGGGAAGCTATGGCTACACCTTC. This gives the protein CASSSGAGGSYGYTF.

This clone has ten or more counts. The V call is TRBV20-1, the J call TRBJ2-3, with 8 positions matching TRBD1. Trimming cost V 6 bases and J 4 bases; bases outside gene matches: 12. CDR1 is DFQATT, CDR2 SNEGSKA, per germline (reference sequence). CDR3 length: 15 residues. The CDR3 reads CSARPADRESDTQYF. In DNA form, the CDR3 reads TGCAGTGCCCGGCCCGCGGACAGGGAATCAGATACGCAGTATTTT.

In this sample, this clone turned up many times. This CDR3 is CAWSAPAGGIINTGELFF. In DNA, the CDR3 is TGTGCCTGGAGTGCTCCGGCAGGGGGCATTATAAACACCGGGGAGCTGTTTTTT. V is TRBV30 and J is TRBJ2-2, with 8 bases fitting TRBD1. This CDR3 region has 18 residues. Germline V gene sequence: CDR1 GTSNPN, CDR2 SVGIG (reference sequence). J was trimmed by 2 bases and V by 1 base; bases with no gene match: 12.

Only a few counts were recorded for this clone. An end of the junction differs from the germline gene, which may be a read error. In nucleotides, the CDR3 is TGTACCAGTATCCCGCGGGTATCCACCGGCAATGAGCAGTTCTTC. Translated, it gives CTSIPRVSTGNEQFF. V gene TRBV19 combines with J gene TRBJ2-1, with D perhaps matching TRBD2 (5 bases). The CDR3 is 15 residues long. CDR1 is LNHDA and CDR2 is SQIVND in the germline V gene (reference sequence). Supplemented by reference TRBV19 and TRBJ2-1, the full variable domain reads DGGITQSPKYLFRKEGQNVTLSCEQNLNHDAMYWYRQDPGQGLRLIYYSQIVNDFQKGDIAEGYSVSREKKESFPLTVTSAQKNPTAFYLCTSIPRVSTGNEQFFGPGTRLTVL.

About this clone: Just one base apart from a much larger clone, this may be a read error. V usage is TRBV5-1 and J usage is TRBJ2-1; 7 bases match TRBD2. CDR3 length: 14 residues. Per germline, CDR1 SGHRS and CDR2 YFSETQ. CDR3 residues: CASRGGFSYNEQLF. DNA of the CDR3: TGCGCCAGCAGGGGGGGGTTCTCCTACAATGAGCAGCTCTTC.

This clone was detected ten times or more. The V and J genes are TRBV11-3 and TRBJ2-1; 10 nucleotides line up with TRBD2. The germline gives CDR1 SGHNT, CDR2 YENEEA. CDR3 length: 13 amino acids. The junction had 7 bases not matched to a gene; V was cut back by 5 bases and J by 12 bases. CDR3 sequence: CASSPTEREGQFF. The CDR3 DNA sequence: TGTGCCAGCAGCCCTACCGAGCGGGAGGGGCAGTTCTTC. Full variable domain (outside the CDR3, taken from reference TRBV11-3 and TRBJ2-1): EAGVVQSPRYKIIEKKQPVAFWCNPISGHNTLYWYLQNLGQGPELLIRYENEEAVDDSQLPKDRFSAERLKGVDSTLKIQPAELGDSAVYLCASSPTEREGQFFGPGTRLTVL.

This clone was seen many times. V and J are TRBV9 and TRBJ2-1; TRBD1 might be the D (5 bases). CDR3 size: 14 residues. In germline, CDR1 is SGDLS, CDR2 YYNGEE. Trimming took off 8 bases at V and 3 bases at J, with 15 bases between the two ends. The CDR3 coding sequence is TGTGCCAGTTCCAGGGAAGGGTTCTACAATGAGCAGTTCTTC. It yields the protein CASSREGFYNEQFF.

At least ten counts were recorded for this clone. This sequence joins TRBV28 and TRBJ1-5, with 9 positions matching TRBD1. CDR1 is MDHEN and CDR2 is SYDVKM in the germline V gene. J was trimmed by 7 bases and V by 5 bases; bases with no gene match: 6. This CDR3 region has 14 residues. CDR3 amino acids: CASSVQGAKQPQHF. CDR3 DNA sequence: TGTGCCAGCAGTGTACAGGGGGCCAAACAGCCCCAGCATTTT.

This clone came up many times. This chain uses TRBV29-1 with TRBJ2-5, with no clear D. Germline CDR1 reads SQVTM; CDR2 reads ANQGSEA. The CDR3 has 12 amino acids. The ends were cut back, 4 bases at V and 0 bases at J, with 6 bases in the middle. In DNA form, the CDR3 reads TGCAGCGTTGTGGGAAACCAAGAGACCCAGTACTTC. Amino acids: CSVVGNQETQYF.

This rearrangement joins TRBV4-1 to TRBJ2-1; 11 nucleotides match TRBD2. CDR3 length: 16 amino acids. Trimming removed 3 bases from V and 9 bases from J; junction bases left unmatched: 10. Per the germline V gene, CDR1 is MGHRA and CDR2 is YSYEKL. CDR3 coding DNA: TGCGCCAGCAGCCAGGCTAGCGGGGGGCCCACAGCTGAGCAGTTCTTC. Translated: CASSQASGGPTAEQFF.